This T cell receptor (beta chain) stems from a study of blood T cell repertoires in COVID-19. Germline V gives CDR1 LGHNA, CDR2 YSLEER. This CDR3 has 16 residues. Trimming removed 0 bases from V and 12 bases from J; junction bases left unmatched: 11. In the authors' methods: Reference gene primer amplification gave estimated nucleated cell counts. The repertoire was sequenced with immunoSEQ multiplex PCR; TCRdb's copy has only in-frame clones and lacks some. That table furnishes V, J and clone size, whereas the DNA furnished D and trimming. The table shows approximately 68,000 clones, with under 85% occurring only once.

The sequence came from a woman between 50 and 59 years old with acute or convalescent COVID-19. The chain couples TRBV4-3 to TRBJ1-5; 10 bases fit TRBD1. Sequencing used peripheral blood. As DNA, the CDR3 is TGCGCCAGCAGCCAAGATTGGGGACAGGGGAGTGGGAACCAGCATTTT. Translated, it gives CASSQDWGQGSGNQHF.